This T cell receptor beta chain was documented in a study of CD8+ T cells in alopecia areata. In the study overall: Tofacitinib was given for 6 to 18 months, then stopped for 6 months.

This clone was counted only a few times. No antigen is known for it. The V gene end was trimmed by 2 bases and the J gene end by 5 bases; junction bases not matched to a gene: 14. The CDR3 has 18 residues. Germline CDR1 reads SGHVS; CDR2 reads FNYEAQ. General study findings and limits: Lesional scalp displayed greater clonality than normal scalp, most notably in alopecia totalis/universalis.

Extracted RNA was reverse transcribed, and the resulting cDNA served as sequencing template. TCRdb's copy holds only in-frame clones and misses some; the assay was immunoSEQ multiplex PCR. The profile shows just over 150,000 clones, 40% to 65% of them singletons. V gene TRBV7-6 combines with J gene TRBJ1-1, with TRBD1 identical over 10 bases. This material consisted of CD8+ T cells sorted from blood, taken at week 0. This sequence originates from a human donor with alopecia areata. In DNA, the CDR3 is TGTGCCAGCAGCTTAATCCCCCCCGACAGGGGGCTTGGGACTGAAGCTTTCTTT. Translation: CASSLIPPDRGLGTEAFF. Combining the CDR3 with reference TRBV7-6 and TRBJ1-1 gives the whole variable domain GAGVSQSPRYKVTKRGQDVALRCDPISGHVSLYWYRQALGQGPEFLTYFNYEAQQDKSGLPNDRFSAERPEGSISTLTIQRTEQRDSAMYRCASSLIPPDRGLGTEAFFGQGTRLTVV.